The rows below give T cell receptor beta chains drawn from one sample of a study of OX40 agonist ivuxolimab in advanced cancers. Data came from immunoSEQ multiplex PCR; TCRdb stores just in-frame clones and leaves some out. Of under 85,000 clones detected, around 94% appear once; the ten largest clones hold 20%. Sequences were derived from CD4+ or CD8+ T cells sorted from blood, sampled in a trial of the OX40 agonist ivuxolimab. These receptors were obtained from an adult with an advanced solid tumor such as melanoma, head and neck, liver or kidney cancer. CDR3s include the opening cysteine and the closing phenylalanine or tryptophan. The D gene is left open where the match is weak. Some rows have no size entry. The others give once, few or many, or a class for an expanded clone.

J,length,size,D,V,CDR3,DNA
TRBJ1-1,13,.,.,TRBV4-3,CASSQDGAAEAFF,TGCGCCAGCAGCCAAGACGGGGCTGCTGAAGCTTTCTTT
TRBJ1-6,14,.,.,TRBV5-6,CASSLLDSNSPLHF,TGTGCCAGCAGTTTGTTGGACAGTAATTCACCCCTCCACTTT
TRBJ1-2,20,.,TRBD1,TRBV27,CASSFSRIQTGRGETDGYTF,TGTGCCAGCAGTTTTTCCCGCATACAGACAGGGCGGGGGGAGACGGATGGCTACACCTTC
TRBJ2-1,16,.,TRBD1,TRBV7-3,CASSPAGGTGLNEQFF,TGTGCCAGCAGCCCTGCGGGCGGGACAGGGCTAAATGAGCAGTTCTTC
TRBJ2-7,14,.,TRBD1,TRBV4-1,CASSQKDREYEQYF,TGCGCCAGCAGCCAAAAGGACAGGGAATACGAGCAGTACTTC
TRBJ1-1,15,.,TRBD1,TRBV10-3,CAISGTGGMNTEAFF,TGTGCCATCAGTGGAACAGGGGGGATGAACACTGAAGCTTTCTTT
TRBJ2-5,15,.,TRBD2,TRBV9,CASSETSGRQETQYF,TGTGCCAGCAGCGAGACTAGCGGGAGGCAAGAGACCCAGTACTTC
TRBJ1-6,17,once,.,TRBV11-2,CASSLSVADSYNSPLHF,TGTGCCAGCAGCTTAAGTGTGGCAGACTCCTATAATTCACCCCTCCACTTT
TRBJ1-1,18,.,TRBD1,TRBV5-1,CASSLAPGDRGIGTEAFF,TGCGCCAGCAGCTTGGCCCCCGGGGACAGGGGGATTGGCACTGAAGCTTTCTTT
TRBJ1-2,15,.,.,TRBV2,CASTIGTFWGYGYTF,TGTGCCAGCACCATCGGGACATTCTGGGGGTATGGCTACACCTTC
TRBJ2-1,17,once,TRBD1,TRBV7-9,CASSFFVWDRGGNEQFF,TGTGCCAGCAGCTTCTTTGTTTGGGACAGGGGGGGCAATGAGCAGTTCTTC
TRBJ2-7,17,.,TRBD1,TRBV25-1,CASPTVEGTGDNYEQYF,TGTGCCAGCCCCACGGTAGAGGGGACAGGCGACAACTACGAGCAGTACTTC
TRBJ1-6,14,.,TRBD1,TRBV27,CASSFGQGRSPLHF,TGTGCCAGCAGTTTCGGACAGGGCCGATCACCCCTCCACTTT
TRBJ1-1,14,.,.,TRBV6-6,CASSETFGNTEAFF,TGTGCCAGCAGTGAGACCTTCGGGAACACTGAAGCTTTCTTT
TRBJ1-3,15,.,.,TRBV9,CASSDWGKNGNTIYF,TGTGCCAGCAGCGATTGGGGTAAAAATGGAAACACCATATATTTT
TRBJ1-1,12,.,.,TRBV10-2,CASSRLNTEAFF,TGCGCCAGCAGTAGGTTGAACACTGAAGCTTTCTTT
TRBJ2-1,19,.,TRBD2,TRBV4-3,CASSQVGGGLDSSYNEQFF,TGCGCCAGCAGCCAAGTGGGTGGGGGACTAGACTCCTCCTACAATGAGCAGTTCTTC
TRBJ1-1,12,.,.,TRBV6-1,CASSKGGDEAFF,TGTGCCAGCAGTAAGGGGGGGGATGAAGCTTTCTTT
TRBJ1-3,15,.,TRBD1,TRBV6-1,CASSAGTGVGNTIYF,TGTGCCAGCAGTGCCGGGACAGGGGTCGGAAACACCATATATTTT
TRBJ2-3,15,.,TRBD1,TRBV7-9,CASSSGQGPTDTQYF,TGTGCCAGCAGCTCGGGACAGGGGCCCACAGATACGCAGTATTTT
TRBJ1-1,12,.,.,TRBV28,CATLGGTTEAFF,TGTGCCACCCTGGGCGGAACCACTGAAGCTTTCTTT
TRBJ2-7,12,once,.,TRBV19,CASSMNRNEQYF,TGTGCCAGTAGTATGAACAGGAACGAGCAGTACTTC
TRBJ2-5,15,.,.,TRBV5-4,CASSLAGRAQETQYF,TGTGCCAGCAGCTTGGCCGGCAGAGCCCAAGAGACCCAGTACTTC
TRBJ1-5,16,.,.,TRBV7-8,CASSLIATDSNQPQHF,TGTGCCAGCAGCTTAATCGCGACAGATAGCAATCAGCCCCAGCATTTT
TRBJ2-1,13,.,.,TRBV6-4,CASSDWGGDEQFF,TGTGCCAGCAGTGACTGGGGTGGAGATGAGCAGTTCTTC
TRBJ2-1,12,once,.,TRBV18,CASSPPGVGQFF,TGTGCCAGCTCACCGCCGGGGGTTGGGCAGTTCTTC
TRBJ2-2,15,few,.,TRBV5-4,CASSLTGSNTGELFF,TGTGCCAGCAGCTTGACGGGATCGAACACCGGGGAGCTGTTTTTT
TRBJ1-3,15,.,.,TRBV5-4,CASSVQGEVGNTIYF,TGTGCCAGCAGCGTCCAAGGGGAAGTTGGAAACACCATATATTTT
TRBJ2-7,12,.,TRBD1,TRBV19,CASSLRGSEQYF,TGTGCCAGTAGCCTCAGGGGGTCCGAGCAGTACTTC